This T cell receptor (beta chain) was captured in a study of Tregs in tolerant kidney transplant recipients. Study-wide results and caveats: Biological reproducibility was not directly addressed in this study.

Only in-frame clones appear in the TCRdb table, and some are missing; sequencing was by immunoSEQ multiplex PCR. The sample includes about 94,000 clones, over 85% seen only once; the top ten take approximately 0.5%. Germline CDR1 MGHRA, CDR2 YSYEKL. This CDR3 has 20 amino acids. V lost 0 bases, J lost 2 bases, and 25 bases lay in between. CD4+CD25+CD127- Tregs, CD4+CD25- non-Tregs, CD4 and CD8 cells were sorted. Concerning this clone itself: As yet, its antigen is unknown.

This receptor was identified in a human donor who received a combined kidney and bone marrow transplant. The chain employs TRBV4-1 and TRBJ2-5; weak D call: TRBD1 (7 bases). This material consisted of CD4+ T cells from blood, taken before the transplant. DNA for the CDR3: TGCGCCAGCAGCCAAGAGGGTGGTCGCGTGCAGGGGGGCTCTCAAGAGACCCAGTACTTC. This gives the protein CASSQEGGRVQGGSQETQYF.